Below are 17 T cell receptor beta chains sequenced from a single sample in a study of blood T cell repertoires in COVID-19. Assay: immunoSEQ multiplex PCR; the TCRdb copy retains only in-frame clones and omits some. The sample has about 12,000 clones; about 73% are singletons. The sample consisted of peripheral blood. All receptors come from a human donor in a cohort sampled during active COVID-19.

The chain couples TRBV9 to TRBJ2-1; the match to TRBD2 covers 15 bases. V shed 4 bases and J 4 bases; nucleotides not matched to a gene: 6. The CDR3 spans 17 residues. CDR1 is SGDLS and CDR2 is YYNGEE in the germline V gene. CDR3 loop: CASSPRTSGGGYNEQFF. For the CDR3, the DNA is TGTGCCAGCAGCCCCCGGACTAGCGGGGGGGGTTACAATGAGCAGTTCTTC.

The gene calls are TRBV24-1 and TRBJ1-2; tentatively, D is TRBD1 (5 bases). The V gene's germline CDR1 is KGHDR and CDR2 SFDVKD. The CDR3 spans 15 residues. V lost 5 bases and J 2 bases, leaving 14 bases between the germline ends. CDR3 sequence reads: CATSANSGGNYGYTF. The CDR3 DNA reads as TGTGCCACCAGTGCTAATTCTGGGGGGAACTATGGCTACACCTTC.

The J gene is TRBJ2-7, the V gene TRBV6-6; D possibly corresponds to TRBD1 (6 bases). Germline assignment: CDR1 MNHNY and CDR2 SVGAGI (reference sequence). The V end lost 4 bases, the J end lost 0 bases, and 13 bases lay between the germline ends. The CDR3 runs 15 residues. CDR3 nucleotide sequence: TGTGCCAGCAGTTGGGCCGGGACAAACTCCTACGAGCAGTACTTC. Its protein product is CASSWAGTNSYEQYF.

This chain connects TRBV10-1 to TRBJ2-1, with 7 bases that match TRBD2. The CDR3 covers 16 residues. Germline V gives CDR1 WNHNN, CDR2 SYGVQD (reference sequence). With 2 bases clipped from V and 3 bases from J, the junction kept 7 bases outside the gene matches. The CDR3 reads CASSEGSGANYNEQFF. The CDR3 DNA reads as TGCGCCAGCAGTGAGGGGAGCGGGGCAAACTACAATGAGCAGTTCTTC.

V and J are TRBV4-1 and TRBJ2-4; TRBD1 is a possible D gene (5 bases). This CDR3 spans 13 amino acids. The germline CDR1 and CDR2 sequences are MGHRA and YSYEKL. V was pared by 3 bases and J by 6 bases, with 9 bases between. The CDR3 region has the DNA TGCGCCAGCAGCCAGACAGCGTTAAACATTCAGTACTTC. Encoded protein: CASSQTALNIQYF.

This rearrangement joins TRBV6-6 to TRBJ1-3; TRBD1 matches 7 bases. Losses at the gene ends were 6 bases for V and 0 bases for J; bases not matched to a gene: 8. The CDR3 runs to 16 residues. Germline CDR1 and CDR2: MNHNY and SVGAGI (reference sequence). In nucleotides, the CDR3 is TGTGCCAGCAGAGGCCTTACAGGGGACTCTGGAAACACCATATATTTT. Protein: CASRGLTGDSGNTIYF.

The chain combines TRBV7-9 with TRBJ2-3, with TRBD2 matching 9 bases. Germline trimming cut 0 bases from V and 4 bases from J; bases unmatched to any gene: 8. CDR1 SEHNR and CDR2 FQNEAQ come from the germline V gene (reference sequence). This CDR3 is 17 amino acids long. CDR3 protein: CASSLATAGGRADTQYF. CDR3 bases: TGTGCCAGCAGCTTAGCAACGGCGGGGGGGCGCGCAGATACGCAGTATTTT.

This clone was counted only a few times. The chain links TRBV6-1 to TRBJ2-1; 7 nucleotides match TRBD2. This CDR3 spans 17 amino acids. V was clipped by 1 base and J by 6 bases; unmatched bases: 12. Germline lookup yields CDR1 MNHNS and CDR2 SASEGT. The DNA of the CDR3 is TGTGCCAGCAGTGAAGACTCTCCGAGCGGGGTCGTCAATGAGCAGTTCTTC. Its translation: CASSEDSPSGVVNEQFF.

This CDR3 reads CASSLLTNTQYF. The CDR3 DNA reads as TGCGCCAGCAGCTTGTTAACAAATACGCAGTATTTT. The chain has TRBV5-1 and TRBJ2-3; D remains unclear. The V gene's germline CDR1 is SGHRS and CDR2 YFSETQ. The CDR3 is 12 residues long. The V and J ends lost 1 base and 7 bases respectively, with 7 bases between them. Complete variable domain (other parts from reference TRBV5-1 and TRBJ2-3): KAGVTQTPRYLIKTRGQQVTLSCSPISGHRSVSWYQQTPGQGLQFLFEYFSETQRNKGNFPGRFSGRQFSNSRSEMNVSTLELGDSALYLCASSLLTNTQYFGPGTRLTVL.

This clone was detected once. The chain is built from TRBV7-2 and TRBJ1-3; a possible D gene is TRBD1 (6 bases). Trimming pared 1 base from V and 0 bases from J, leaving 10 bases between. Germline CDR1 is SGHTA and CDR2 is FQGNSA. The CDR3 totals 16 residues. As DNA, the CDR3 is TGTGCCAGCAGCTTAGTTAGGGGGAGCTCTGGAAACACCATATATTTT. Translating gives CASSLVRGSSGNTIYF. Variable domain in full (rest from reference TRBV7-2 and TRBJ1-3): GAGVSQSPSNKVTEKGKDVELRCDPISGHTALYWYRQSLGQGLEFLIYFQGNSAPDKSGLPSDRFSAERTGGSVSTLTIQRTQQEDSAVYLCASSLVRGSSGNTIYFGEGSWLTVV.

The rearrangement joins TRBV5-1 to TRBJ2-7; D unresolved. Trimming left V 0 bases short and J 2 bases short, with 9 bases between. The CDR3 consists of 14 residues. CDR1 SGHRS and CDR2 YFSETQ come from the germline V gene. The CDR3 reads CASSLAVGAYEQYF. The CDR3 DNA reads TGCGCCAGCAGCTTGGCCGTCGGTGCCTACGAGCAGTACTTC.

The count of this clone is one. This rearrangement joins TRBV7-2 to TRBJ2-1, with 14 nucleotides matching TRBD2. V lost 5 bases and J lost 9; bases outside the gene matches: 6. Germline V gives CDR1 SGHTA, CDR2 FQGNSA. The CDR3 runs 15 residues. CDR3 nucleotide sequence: TGTGCCAGCAGCCCGACTAGCGGGGGGGCCGGTGAGCAGTTCTTC. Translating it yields CASSPTSGGAGEQFF.

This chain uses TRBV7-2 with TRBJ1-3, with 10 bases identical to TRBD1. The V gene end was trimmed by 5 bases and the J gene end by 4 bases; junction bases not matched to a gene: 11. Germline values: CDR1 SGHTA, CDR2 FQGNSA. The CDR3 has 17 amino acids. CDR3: CASSPLRDRGLGNTIYF. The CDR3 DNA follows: TGTGCCAGCAGCCCACTCCGGGACAGGGGACTAGGAAACACCATATATTTT.

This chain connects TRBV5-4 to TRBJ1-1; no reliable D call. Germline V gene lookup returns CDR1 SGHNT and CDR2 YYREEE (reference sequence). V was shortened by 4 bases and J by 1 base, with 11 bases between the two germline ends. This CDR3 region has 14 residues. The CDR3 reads CASSIGGPNTEAFF. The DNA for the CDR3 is TGTGCCAGCAGCATCGGAGGGCCGAACACTGAAGCTTTCTTT.

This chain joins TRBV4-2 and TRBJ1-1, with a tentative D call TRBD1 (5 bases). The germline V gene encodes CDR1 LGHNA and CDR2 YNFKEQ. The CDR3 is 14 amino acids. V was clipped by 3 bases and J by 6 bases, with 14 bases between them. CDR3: CASSHGGGWAEAFF. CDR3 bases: TGTGCCAGCAGCCACGGGGGAGGTTGGGCTGAAGCTTTCTTT.

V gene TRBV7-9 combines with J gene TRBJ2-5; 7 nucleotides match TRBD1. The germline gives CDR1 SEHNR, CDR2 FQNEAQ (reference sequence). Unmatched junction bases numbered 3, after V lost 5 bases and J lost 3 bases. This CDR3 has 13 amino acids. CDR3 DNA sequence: TGTGCCAGCAGCCTCGGGACAGAAGAGACCCAGTACTTC. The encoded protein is CASSLGTEETQYF.

CDR3 nucleotides: TGTGCCAGCAGGGGGACTAGTAGGGGTGAGCAGTTCTTC. This translates into CASRGTSRGEQFF. The chain joins TRBV2 to TRBJ2-1, with 8 bases identical to TRBD2. The germline V gene has CDR1 SNHLY and CDR2 FYNNEI. This CDR3 contains 13 residues. V lost 6 bases and J lost 9; bases outside the gene matches: 7.